Listed here are 19 T cell receptor beta chains from one sample, sequenced in a study of beta chain features in type 1 diabetes. Expressed TCRB transcripts were sequenced because the isolated RNA had all been reverse transcribed beforehand. The method was immunoSEQ multiplex PCR; TCRdb's version includes in-frame clones alone and lacks a portion of them. The repertoire includes 850,000 to 900,000 clones, around a sixth of them detected once, and about 0.025% sits in the top ten. Material: naive CD4+ T cells from blood. The receptors originated from a woman aged 18-35 years in good health.

A few counts support this clone. The chain is built from TRBV5-1 and TRBJ1-5; the match to TRBD1 covers 7 bases. Germline assignment: CDR1 SGHRS and CDR2 YFSETQ. The CDR3 is 15 amino acids. The V gene end was trimmed by 0 bases and the J gene end by 6 bases; junction bases not matched to a gene: 6. CDR3 loop: CASSLEGAMGQPQHF. The CDR3 bases are TGCGCCAGCAGCTTGGAGGGGGCGATGGGTCAGCCCCAGCATTTT.

The chain combines TRBV18 with TRBJ2-1; 7 bases align to TRBD2. The CDR3 has 14 amino acids. Germline CDR1 KGHSH, CDR2 LQKENI. J lost 7 bases, V lost 2 bases, and 5 bases had no gene match. The CDR3 loop is CASSPSLAVNEQFF. CDR3 nucleotides: TGTGCCAGCTCACCAAGTCTAGCGGTAAATGAGCAGTTCTTC.

There are a few counts of this clone. This sequence joins TRBV5-1 and TRBJ2-1, with 7 positions matching TRBD2. Losses at the gene ends were 4 bases for V and 4 bases for J; bases not matched to a gene: 5. Germline CDR1 reads SGHRS; CDR2 reads YFSETQ. The CDR3 contains 14 residues. CDR3 residues: CASSPSGHYNEQFF. Written as DNA, the CDR3 is TGCGCCAGCAGCCCTAGCGGCCATTACAATGAGCAGTTCTTC.

This clone was detected a few times. This rearrangement joins TRBV9 to TRBJ2-3, with 7 positions matching TRBD2. The CDR3 totals 15 residues. The junction had 9 bases not matched to a gene; V was cut back by 4 bases and J by 4 bases. The germline V gene has CDR1 SGDLS and CDR2 YYNGEE. The DNA for the CDR3 is TGTGCCAGCAGCAAGTTCCCTAGCGGATCAGATACGCAGTATTTT. Its protein is CASSKFPSGSDTQYF.

This clone was seen a few times. One end of the junction is discordant with germline, which a read error may explain. This CDR3 reads CASSKVGSSNEQFF. The CDR3 nucleotides read TGTGCCAGCTCAAAAGTAGGCTCCTCCAATGAGCAGTTCTTC. The V call is TRBV18, the J call TRBJ2-1, with unresolved D. CDR1 KGHSH and CDR2 LQKENI come from the germline V gene. CDR3 length equals 14 residues.

This clone was counted between two and nine times. The rearrangement uses TRBV2 and TRBJ2-5, with D uncertain. The CDR3 runs 11 residues. Trimming cost V 4 bases and J 3 bases, with 3 bases left between them. Germline CDR1 is SNHLY and CDR2 is FYNNEI. The CDR3 DNA sequence: TGTGCCAGCAGTGCAGAAGAGACCCAGTACTTC. Its protein is CASSAEETQYF.

The chain employs TRBV7-3 and TRBJ1-1; D remains ambiguous. CDR1 and CDR2 (germline): SGHTA, FQGTGA. V was trimmed by 4 bases and J by 11 bases, leaving 17 bases between them. The CDR3 extends over 13 amino acids. CDR3 loop: CASSSQAGVGAFF. In DNA form, the CDR3 reads TGTGCCAGCAGCTCGCAGGCCGGCGTTGGGGCTTTCTTT.

This clone occurred a few times. The chain joins TRBV7-2 to TRBJ2-7; D might be TRBD2 (5 bases). V was pared by 8 bases and J by 0 bases, with 23 bases between. The CDR3 spans 17 residues. The germline V gene encodes CDR1 SGHTA and CDR2 FQGNSA. CDR3 DNA: TGTGCCAGCTCCTGGGTGAGCGGTCACCGGAGCTCCTACGAGCAGTACTTC. Translation gives CASSWVSGHRSSYEQYF.

V gene TRBV7-2 combines with J gene TRBJ2-3, with 9 bases fitting TRBD2. V was clipped by 4 bases and J by 0 bases; unmatched bases: 8. Germline-derived CDR1 and CDR2 are SGHTA and FQGNSA. CDR3 length equals 17 residues. The CDR3 sequence: CASSSVRLAASTDTQYF. DNA for the CDR3: TGTGCCAGCAGCTCTGTGCGACTAGCGGCTAGCACAGATACGCAGTATTTT.

The rearrangement links TRBV7-3 to TRBJ2-1; the D gene is possibly TRBD1 (6 bases). The CDR3 loop spans 16 amino acids. The V and J ends lost 2 bases and 2 bases respectively, with 13 bases between them. Germline V gives CDR1 SGHTA, CDR2 FQGTGA. The CDR3 DNA reads TGTGCCAGCAGCTTACAAGGGACACTAGCCTACAATGAGCAGTTCTTC. Encoded protein: CASSLQGTLAYNEQFF.

The CDR3 DNA sequence: TGTGCCAGCAGCCCCTCCGGGACAGGGTTAGTCGGCTACACCTTC. Protein sequence: CASSPSGTGLVGYTF. The chain is built from TRBV7-9 and TRBJ1-2; 9 bases fit TRBD1. The CDR3 consists of 15 residues. The junction had 12 bases not matched to a gene; V was cut back by 5 bases and J by 8 bases. Germline loops: CDR1 SEHNR, CDR2 FQNEAQ (reference sequence).

The chain has TRBV28 and TRBJ2-5; D possibly corresponds to TRBD1 (5 bases). CDR3 length equals 14 residues. V gave up 3 bases and J gave up 3 bases, with 11 bases separating them. The germline CDR1 and CDR2 sequences are MDHEN and SYDVKM. The CDR3 protein is CASSFFQGEETQYF. The CDR3, as DNA: TGTGCCAGCAGTTTTTTTCAAGGGGAAGAGACCCAGTACTTC.

This clone was picked up a small number of times. The CDR3 DNA sequence: TGTGCCAGCAGTTTATCTTTTGAGCAAGAGACCCAGTACTTC. Protein sequence: CASSLSFEQETQYF. V is TRBV28 and J is TRBJ2-5; D is uncertain. The V gene lost 1 base and the J gene lost 2 bases, with 8 bases spanning the gap. The germline CDR1 and CDR2 sequences are MDHEN and SYDVKM. The CDR3 is 14 amino acids.

In its sample, this clone was seen a few times. The chain couples TRBV6-5 to TRBJ1-1, with D perhaps TRBD1 (5 bases). The V and J ends lost 4 bases and 6 bases respectively, with 15 bases between them. Germline-derived CDR1 and CDR2 are MNHEY and SVGAGI. CDR3 length: 14 amino acids. The CDR3 spells CASSWGLADSEAFF. CDR3 in DNA: TGTGCCAGCAGTTGGGGACTGGCAGACTCTGAAGCTTTCTTT.

The chain joins TRBV11-2 to TRBJ2-3, with D tentatively TRBD2 (5 bases). CDR1 is SGHAT, CDR2 FQNNGV, per germline. The CDR3 spans 17 residues. Trimming removed 4 bases from V and 2 bases from J, with 19 bases in between. The CDR3 DNA sequence: TGTGCCAGCAGCTCTACTCGGACTGCCCTATACACAGATACGCAGTATTTT. Translated: CASSSTRTALYTDTQYF.

The chain links TRBV11-2 to TRBJ2-1; 11 bases are shared with TRBD2. The germline gives CDR1 SGHAT, CDR2 FQNNGV. The CDR3 extends over 16 amino acids. V shed 7 bases, J shed 0 bases, and the junction held 5 bases outside the gene matches. CDR3 amino acids: CASILLAGGSYNEQFF. CDR3 nucleotides: TGTGCCAGCATCCTGCTAGCGGGAGGCTCCTACAATGAGCAGTTCTTC.

This clone came up a few times. Written as DNA, the CDR3 is TGTGCCAGCAGTGCCCCCGGGACAGGGGCGTACGAGCAGTACTTC. It translates to CASSAPGTGAYEQYF. This chain joins TRBV6-5 and TRBJ2-7; 10 bases fit TRBD1. The CDR3 length is 15 residues. The V gene end was trimmed by 5 bases and the J gene end by 4 bases; junction bases not matched to a gene: 8. The germline gives CDR1 MNHEY, CDR2 SVGAGI.

Only a few counts were recorded for this clone. CDR3 region: CASSVIGASTDTQYF. In DNA, the CDR3 is TGTGCCAGCAGCGTAATCGGGGCTAGCACAGATACGCAGTATTTT. The rearrangement uses TRBV9 and TRBJ2-3; D could derive from TRBD1 or TRBD2 (5 bases each). Germline V gene sequence: CDR1 SGDLS, CDR2 YYNGEE. The CDR3 extends over 15 amino acids. The V end was cut by 1 base, the J end by 0 bases, with 9 bases between.

The table lists this clone with a few counts. The gene calls are TRBV6-6 and TRBJ1-1, with 8 bases identical to TRBD1. The CDR3 consists of 15 residues. The germline V gene encodes CDR1 MNHNY and CDR2 SVGAGI (reference sequence). V dropped 2 bases and J dropped 6; count of bases not matched to a gene: 8. CDR3 sequence: CASSYTSQGVSEAFF. As DNA, the CDR3 is TGTGCCAGCAGTTACACCTCACAGGGGGTCTCTGAAGCTTTCTTT.